This entry lists 26 T cell receptor beta chains sequenced from one sample in a study of identical twins. A single record per CDR3 protein comes from TCRdb applying MiXCR to the 5' RACE reads. Here the sample spans 1.5 million to 2 million distinct CDR3 sequences, less than 40% being singletons. Sequenced material: cord blood. These receptors all come from a newborn girl in good health.

This clonotype was found a few times. The rearrangement uses TRBV28 and TRBJ1-1, with D hard to call. This CDR3 is 10 amino acids long. Trimming removed 6 bases from V and 7 bases from J, with 6 bases in between. CDR1 and CDR2 from the germline V gene are MDHEN and SYDVKM. In DNA form, the CDR3 reads TGTGCCAGCAGGCTGGGTGAAGCTTTCTTT. It specifies CASRLGEAFF.

The chain joins TRBV20-1 to TRBJ2-3; 8 bases agree with TRBD1. The CDR3 extends over 13 amino acids. Germline lookup yields CDR1 DFQATT and CDR2 SNEGSKA (reference sequence). The trim removed 5 bases at V and 4 bases at J, leaving 5 bases unmatched. The CDR3 DNA reads as TGCAGTGCTTTTTGGACAGGGCCAGATACGCAGTATTTT. This encodes CSAFWTGPDTQYF.

There are many counts of this clonotype. The chain couples TRBV20-1 to TRBJ2-7, with TRBD2 matching over 7 bases. V dropped 0 bases and J dropped 3; count of bases not matched to a gene: 2. The CDR3 runs to 13 residues. Germline loops: CDR1 DFQATT, CDR2 SNEGSKA (reference sequence). CDR3 nucleotide sequence: TGCAGTGCTAGAGATGGGAGGGGCTACGAGCAGTACTTC. This encodes CSARDGRGYEQYF.

The V call is TRBV24-1, the J call TRBJ1-4, with D possibly matching TRBD1 (6 bases). The CDR3 runs to 18 residues. From germline, CDR1 is KGHDR and CDR2 SFDVKD. V was trimmed by 2 bases and J by 3 bases, leaving 18 bases between them. The CDR3 DNA reads as TGTGCCACCAGTGATTCCTCCCTACAGGGCCGGGCTAATGAAAAACTGTTTTTT. It yields the protein CATSDSSLQGRANEKLFF.

This clonotype was seen ten or more times. The genes are TRBV5-4 and TRBJ2-1; D perhaps matches TRBD2 (6 bases). The length of the CDR3 is 13 residues. V lost 4 bases to trimming and J lost 10 bases, with 15 bases between them. Germline lookup yields CDR1 SGHNT and CDR2 YYREEE (reference sequence). The chain's CDR3 is CASSHGSVSEQFF. Here the CDR3 DNA reads TGTGCCAGCAGCCACGGGAGCGTCAGCGAGCAGTTCTTC. The complete variable domain, with remaining parts taken from reference TRBV5-4 and TRBJ2-1, reads ETGVTQSPTHLIKTRGQQVTLRCSSQSGHNTVSWYQQALGQGPQFIFQYYREEENGRGNFPPRFSGLQFPNYSSELNVNALELDDSALYLCASSHGSVSEQFFGPGTRLTVL.

This clonotype was picked up a small number of times. This chain joins TRBV2 and TRBJ2-7, with TRBD1 matching 7 bases. V lost 9 bases and J lost 0; bases outside the gene matches: 11. This CDR3 spans 15 amino acids. From germline, CDR1 is SNHLY and CDR2 FYNNEI. In DNA form, the CDR3 reads TGTGCCAGTAAACTAGGGACAGCCCTCTCCTACGAGCAGTACTTC. It yields the protein CASKLGTALSYEQYF.

This clonotype was detected only a few times. The rearrangement joins TRBV10-3 to TRBJ1-4; 7 positions agree with TRBD1. J was trimmed by 7 bases and V by 6 bases; bases with no gene match: 11. This CDR3 is 15 amino acids long. Germline values: CDR1 ENHRY, CDR2 SYGVKD. As DNA, the CDR3 is TGTGCCATCAGGGCTTCAGGGGGTATGGGTGAAAAACTGTTTTTT. This translates into CAIRASGGMGEKLFF.

The rearrangement links TRBV6-6 to TRBJ2-5; TRBD2 matches 10 bases. Trimming cost V 9 bases and J 11 bases; bases outside gene matches: 21. The CDR3 extends over 16 amino acids. Germline loops: CDR1 MNHNY, CDR2 SVGAGI (reference sequence). CDR3 nucleotides: TGTGCCAGTTTGTCAGCGGGAGGGCCCCGGGACAATGAGCAGTACTTC. This sequence encodes CASLSAGGPRDNEQYF.

A note on this clonotype: The junction does not match germline at one end; this may be a read error. The CDR3 region is CASRLGGGPRPYEQYF. The CDR3 region has the DNA TGTGCCAGCAGGTTAGGGGGGGGGCCGAGACCCTACGAGCAGTACTTC. The V gene is TRBV13, the J gene TRBJ2-7, with D tentatively TRBD2 (7 bases). Germline CDR1 and CDR2: PRHDT and FYEKMQ (reference sequence). CDR3 length: 16 residues.

V gene TRBV10-3 combines with J gene TRBJ2-1, with 14 bases matching TRBD2. V dropped 5 bases and J dropped 6; count of bases not matched to a gene: 6. Per germline, CDR1 ENHRY and CDR2 SYGVKD. The CDR3 is 16 amino acids. The CDR3, as DNA: TGTGCCATCAGTCCCGGGACTAGCGGGGGATCCAATGAGCAGTTCTTC. This encodes CAISPGTSGGSNEQFF.

The chain links TRBV5-1 to TRBJ2-1, with a tentative D call TRBD2 (5 bases). Germline assignment: CDR1 SGHRS and CDR2 YFSETQ. There are 13 residues in the CDR3. Trimming left V 0 bases short and J 10 bases short, with 11 bases between. CDR3 amino acids: CASSLVVSEEQFF. The CDR3 DNA is TGCGCCAGCAGCTTGGTTGTTAGCGAGGAGCAGTTCTTC. The whole variable domain, filled in from reference TRBV5-1 and TRBJ2-1, reads KAGVTQTPRYLIKTRGQQVTLSCSPISGHRSVSWYQQTPGQGLQFLFEYFSETQRNKGNFPGRFSGRQFSNSRSEMNVSTLELGDSALYLCASSLVVSEEQFFGPGTRLTVL.

CDR3 DNA sequence: TGTGCCAGCAGTGCCGGCGGGGGACCCTCCTACAATGAGCAGTTCTTC. This gives the protein CASSAGGGPSYNEQFF. The rearrangement links TRBV2 to TRBJ2-1, with 7 bases identical to TRBD2. Trimming took 4 bases from V and 0 from J; bases not matched to a gene: 6. The CDR3 contains 16 residues. Per the germline V gene, CDR1 is SNHLY and CDR2 is FYNNEI.

This clonotype was detected once. One end of the junction is discordant with germline, which a read error may explain. The chain is built from TRBV6-6 and TRBJ1-6; 10 bases align to TRBD1. CDR3 length: 14 amino acids. Per the germline V gene, CDR1 is MNHNY and CDR2 is SVGAGI (reference sequence). The CDR3 nucleotides read TGTGCCAGCAGACTGACAGGGGGCAGCTCACCCCCCCACTTT. Protein: CASRLTGGSSPPHF.

This clonotype was counted a few times. This chain links TRBV19 with TRBJ1-6, with 7 bases identical to TRBD1. Germline values: CDR1 LNHDA, CDR2 SQIVND (reference sequence). This CDR3 contains 14 residues. Trimming removed 7 bases from V and 10 bases from J; junction bases left unmatched: 10. CDR3 nucleotide sequence: TGTGCCAGTACCATCGGGACAGTACGGTCACCCCTCCACTTT. Protein sequence: CASTIGTVRSPLHF. Filled out from reference TRBV19 and TRBJ1-6, the complete variable domain reads DGGITQSPKYLFRKEGQNVTLSCEQNLNHDAMYWYRQDPGQGLRLIYYSQIVNDFQKGDIAEGYSVSREKKESFPLTVTSAQKNPTAFYLCASTIGTVRSPLHFGNGTRLTVT.

This clonotype came up a few times. This chain connects TRBV27 to TRBJ2-3, with 8 bases aligning to TRBD1. CDR3 size: 17 residues. Germline trimming cut 5 bases from V and 4 bases from J; bases unmatched to any gene: 14. Germline values: CDR1 MNHEY, CDR2 SMNVEV (reference sequence). The CDR3: CASSNPRQGFPSDTQYF. DNA for the CDR3: TGTGCCAGCAGTAACCCCCGACAGGGGTTCCCCTCAGATACGCAGTATTTT.

The chain uses TRBV7-2 and TRBJ2-3, with D maybe TRBD1 (5 bases). Trimming shortened V by 2 bases and J by 0 bases, and 12 bases separated the two germline ends. The CDR3 sequence is 16 residues long. CDR1 and CDR2 (germline): SGHTA, FQGNSA. The CDR3: CASSLSGPTSTDTQYF. The CDR3, as DNA: TGTGCCAGCAGCTTATCAGGGCCGACTAGCACAGATACGCAGTATTTT.

This clonotype has a handful of counts. The gene calls are TRBV10-3 and TRBJ1-2, with a weak D call TRBD1 (5 bases). The CDR3 has 12 residues. Germline V gene sequence: CDR1 ENHRY, CDR2 SYGVKD. Trimming shortened V by 8 bases and J by 2 bases, and 9 bases separated the two germline ends. The CDR3 DNA reads TGTGCCATCGCCCGGGACAACTATGGCTACACCTTC. As protein: CAIARDNYGYTF.

This sequence joins TRBV7-2 and TRBJ2-7, with 11 nucleotides matching TRBD2. The better agreement between TRBJ2-5 and the DNA end casts doubt on the J call. Germline V lookup: CDR1 SGHTA, CDR2 FQGNSA. The CDR3 is 16 residues long. CDR3 coding DNA: TGTGCCAGCAGCTTCGGTAGCGGGAGGGGGCAAGAGACCCAGTACTTC. Amino acid sequence: CASSFGSGRGQETQYF.

The V and J genes are TRBV6-2 or TRBV6-3 and TRBJ1-5; D remains ambiguous. CDR3 length: 12 amino acids. V was cut by 4 bases and J by 8 bases, with 9 bases left in between. Germline loops: CDR1 MNHEY, CDR2 SVGEGT. CDR3: CASSCPDKPQHF. The CDR3 DNA reads as TGTGCCAGCAGTTGCCCCGATAAGCCCCAGCATTTT.

This clonotype has a handful of counts. This rearrangement joins TRBV20-1 to TRBJ1-1; the D is unclear. CDR1 and CDR2 (germline): DFQATT, SNEGSKA (reference sequence). The CDR3 length is 15 residues. The ends were cut back, 6 bases at V and 1 base at J, with 18 bases in the middle. In DNA, the CDR3 is TGCAGTGCCCCTATCCCAGGTCTTACGAACACTGAAGCTTTCTTT. This codes for CSAPIPGLTNTEAFF.

This clonotype was counted ten times or more. V usage is TRBV27 and J usage is TRBJ2-7; D could derive from TRBD1 or TRBD2 (7 bases each). Per germline, CDR1 MNHEY and CDR2 SMNVEV (reference sequence). The V end was cut by 3 bases, the J end by 0 bases, with 12 bases between. The CDR3 has 15 amino acids. CDR3 sequence reads: CASSLGQRGSYEQYF. The CDR3 bases are TGTGCCAGCAGTTTGGGACAGCGGGGCTCCTACGAGCAGTACTTC.

This clonotype was counted a few times. A junction end diverges from the germline sequence, so it may reflect a read error. V and J are TRBV24-1 and TRBJ2-1, with 10 bases matching TRBD1. CDR1 and CDR2 (germline): KGHDR, SFDVKD. CDR3 size: 16 residues. CDR3 DNA: TGTGCCACCAGTGGTTTGGGGACAGGGGCCTACAATGAGCAGTTCTTC. Amino acids: CATSGLGTGAYNEQFF.

This clonotype has just a few counts. The genes are TRBV6-1 and TRBJ1-2; possible D gene TRBD1, 5 bases. CDR3 length: 13 residues. V was cut by 8 bases and J by 3 bases, with 13 bases left in between. Germline CDR1 and CDR2: MNHNS and SASEGT. In DNA, the CDR3 is TGTGCCAGCGAAAAGGGGCCCGACTATGGCTACACCTTC. Translated: CASEKGPDYGYTF.

V and J are TRBV28 and TRBJ2-3, with D unclear. The CDR3 has 15 amino acids. The V gene's germline CDR1 is MDHEN and CDR2 SYDVKM. V was pared by 2 bases and J by 4 bases, with 13 bases between. The CDR3 DNA is TGTGCCAGCAGTTTAGTGGGTAGTTGGGCAGATACGCAGTATTTT. Encoded protein: CASSLVGSWADTQYF.

This chain connects TRBV6-1 to TRBJ1-4; D not certain. CDR1 and CDR2 from the germline V gene are MNHNS and SASEGT. The CDR3 sequence is 14 residues long. V was shortened by 4 bases and J by 8 bases, with 14 bases between the two germline ends. The CDR3 spells CASSAADALEKLFF. DNA for the CDR3: TGTGCCAGCAGTGCGGCGGACGCGCTCGAAAAACTGTTTTTT.

This clonotype was found many times. J is TRBJ2-1 and V is TRBV12-3 or TRBV12-4; TRBD2 matches at 13 bases. CDR3 size: 16 residues. The ends lost 6 bases at V and 0 bases at J; junction bases unmatched: 2. CDR3 sequence (DNA): TGTGCCAGCAGCCGGACTAGCGGGGGCTCCTACAATGAGCAGTTCTTC. Translated: CASSRTSGGSYNEQFF.